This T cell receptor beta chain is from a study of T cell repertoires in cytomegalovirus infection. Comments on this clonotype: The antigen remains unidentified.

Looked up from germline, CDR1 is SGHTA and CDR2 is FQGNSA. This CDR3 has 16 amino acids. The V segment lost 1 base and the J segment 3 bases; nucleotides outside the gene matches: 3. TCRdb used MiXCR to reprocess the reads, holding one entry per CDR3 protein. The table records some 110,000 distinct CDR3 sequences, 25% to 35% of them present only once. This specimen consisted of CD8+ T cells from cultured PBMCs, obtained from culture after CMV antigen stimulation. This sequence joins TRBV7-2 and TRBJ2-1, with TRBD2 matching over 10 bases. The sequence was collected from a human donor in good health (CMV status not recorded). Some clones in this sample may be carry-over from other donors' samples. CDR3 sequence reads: CASSLDTSGVYNEQFF. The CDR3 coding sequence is TGTGCCAGCAGCTTAGACACTAGCGGGGTCTACAATGAGCAGTTCTTC.